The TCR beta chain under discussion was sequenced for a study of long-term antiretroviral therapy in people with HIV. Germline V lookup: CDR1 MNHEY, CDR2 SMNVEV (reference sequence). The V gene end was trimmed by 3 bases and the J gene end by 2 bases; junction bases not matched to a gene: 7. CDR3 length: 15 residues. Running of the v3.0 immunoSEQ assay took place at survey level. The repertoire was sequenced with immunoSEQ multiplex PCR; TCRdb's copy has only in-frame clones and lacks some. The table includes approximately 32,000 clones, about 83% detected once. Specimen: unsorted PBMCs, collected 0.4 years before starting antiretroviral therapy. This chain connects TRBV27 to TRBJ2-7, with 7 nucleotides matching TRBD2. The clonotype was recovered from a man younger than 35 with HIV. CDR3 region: CASSFLPAGTYEQYF. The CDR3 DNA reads TGTGCCAGCAGTTTTCTCCCAGCGGGAACCTACGAGCAGTACTTC.